This TCR beta chain was captured by sequencing in a study of blood T cells in healthy people across ages. Study results and caveats: No one knew whether donors had CMV, which possibly confounded expanded clonotype changes. Estimates of total diversity, which came from one million sequenced T cells, were considered to be underestimates.

Combining a sample-barcoded 5' primer with a J-beta primer mix, a second PCR ran for roughly 7 to 12 cycles. TCRdb re-derived calls from the 5' RACE reads in MiXCR, one entry per CDR3 protein. The sample has some 890,000 distinct CDR3 sequences; under 35% are singletons. V was pared by 4 bases and J by 8 bases, with 9 bases of the junction left unmatched. The CDR3 covers 14 residues. The germline V gene has CDR1 ENHRY and CDR2 SYGVKD. Points on this clonotype: Its antigen remains unknown. Lacking the conserved final phenylalanine or tryptophan, this CDR3 likely reflects a read error.

Peripheral blood was drawn, roughly 10 milliliters per donor. The sample was also linked to a second study, of T cells of mothers and their children. From that second work: A few healthy Caucasian mothers and their six children donated.

Sequencing used blood. The sequence was obtained from a woman between 40 and 50 years old in good health. J is TRBJ1-2 and V is TRBV10-3; 8 bases map to TRBD1. CDR3: CAISASGQVEGYTI. CDR3 DNA: TGTGCCATCAGTGCGTCGGGACAGGTCGAGGGCTACACCATC.